The present T cell receptor (beta chain) was sequenced within a study of CXCR3-negative and CXCR3-positive naive CD8 T cells. Carrying UMI labels, the TRB cDNA libraries were prepared through 5' RACE. Reanalyzing the 5' RACE reads, TCRdb keeps one entry per CDR3 protein, without DNA. The sample table sets out 28,000 or so distinct CDR3 sequences. The sequencing input was naive CXCR3- CD8+ T cells from blood. The subset here: CD45RO-CCR7+CD27+CD95- naive CD8+ T cells lacking CXCR3 (TNR3-). The clonotype comes from a human donor in good health. Some clones in this sample may be carry-over from other donors' samples.

CDR3 residues: CASSLIGSDNEAFF. V and J are TRBV12-3 or TRBV12-4 and TRBJ1-1. The CDR3 consists of 14 residues.